The T cell receptor beta chain under discussion was sequenced for a study of T-cell memory formation after mild COVID-19. Overall study results and limits: The appearance of some responding clones in pre-infection memory suggested that cross-reactive memory joined. Largely, contracting CD4+ clones fell within CM and EM, and contracting CD8+ clones within EMRA. Later expanders leaned toward CD4+, whereas clones contracting from day 15 to 85 were balanced CD4/CD8.

The sample holds a few counts of this clonotype. Its antigen is as yet unknown. Constant-segment primers served in 5'RACE that generated TCR alpha and TCR beta cDNA libraries bearing sample barcodes and UMIs. TCRdb used MiXCR to reprocess the 5' RACE reads, holding one entry per CDR3 protein. The sample carries over 500,000 distinct CDR3 sequences, around 15% recorded once. Input material: PBMCs or a T cell subset sorted from them (not recorded which). This TCR was recovered from an adult woman who had mild COVID-19 (a few samples of this study predate the infection). Cell type and time point are not known.

CDR3: CASSQKPGHNYEQYF. CDR3 nucleotide sequence: TGTGCCAGCAGCCAGAAACCGGGACACAACTACGAGCAGTACTTC. This rearrangement joins TRBV13 to TRBJ2-7, with a weak D call TRBD1 (6 bases). With 5 bases removed from V and 3 bases from J, the gap between germline ends came to 17 bases. This CDR3 region has 15 residues. Germline V gene lookup returns CDR1 PRHDT and CDR2 FYEKMQ (reference sequence).